Detailed here is one T cell receptor (beta chain). The record originates from a study of T cells after posttransplantation cyclophosphamide. Trimming left V 0 bases short and J 7 bases short, with 15 bases between. The germline CDR1 and CDR2 sequences are GTSNPN and SVGIG (reference sequence). The CDR3 runs 15 residues. This table comes from immunoSEQ multiplex PCR, and its TCRdb copy is limited to in-frame clones, with some not included. The sample lists 6,000 to 7,500 clones; roughly nine tenths were seen once. Busulfan-fludarabine conditioning, marrow transplant, and cyclophosphamide on days +3 and +4 were administered.

The sequence derives from a male patient aged 55 to 69 who received an allogeneic stem cell transplant from a related donor and was CMV-positive. Some T cells here may be from the graft donor. Material: CD8+ T cells sorted from blood, obtained after allogeneic stem cell transplant with posttransplant cyclophosphamide. The chain employs TRBV30 and TRBJ1-4; maybe TRBD1 (5 bases). In nucleotides, the CDR3 is TGTGCCTGGAGTGTCCAGGGCGCGATGGTTGAAAAACTGTTTTTT. Its protein product is CAWSVQGAMVEKLFF.